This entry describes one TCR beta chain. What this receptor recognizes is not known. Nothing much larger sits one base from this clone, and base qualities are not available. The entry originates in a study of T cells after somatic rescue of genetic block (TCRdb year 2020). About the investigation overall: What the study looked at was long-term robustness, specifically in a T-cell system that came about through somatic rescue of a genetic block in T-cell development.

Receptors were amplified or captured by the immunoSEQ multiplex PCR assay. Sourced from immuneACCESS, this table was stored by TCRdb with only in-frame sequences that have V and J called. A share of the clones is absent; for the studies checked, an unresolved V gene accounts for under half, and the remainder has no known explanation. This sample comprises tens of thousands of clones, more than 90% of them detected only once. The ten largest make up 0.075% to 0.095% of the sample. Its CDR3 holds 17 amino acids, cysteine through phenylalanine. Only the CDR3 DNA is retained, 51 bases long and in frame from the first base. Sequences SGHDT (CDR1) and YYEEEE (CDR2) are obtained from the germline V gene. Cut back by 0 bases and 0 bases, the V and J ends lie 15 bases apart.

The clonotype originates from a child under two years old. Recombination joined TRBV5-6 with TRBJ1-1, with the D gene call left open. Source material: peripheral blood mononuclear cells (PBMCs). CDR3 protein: CASSLEVGRRLNTEAFF. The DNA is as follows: TGTGCCAGCAGCTTGGAAGTTGGCAGGCGGTTGAACACTGAAGCTTTCTTT.